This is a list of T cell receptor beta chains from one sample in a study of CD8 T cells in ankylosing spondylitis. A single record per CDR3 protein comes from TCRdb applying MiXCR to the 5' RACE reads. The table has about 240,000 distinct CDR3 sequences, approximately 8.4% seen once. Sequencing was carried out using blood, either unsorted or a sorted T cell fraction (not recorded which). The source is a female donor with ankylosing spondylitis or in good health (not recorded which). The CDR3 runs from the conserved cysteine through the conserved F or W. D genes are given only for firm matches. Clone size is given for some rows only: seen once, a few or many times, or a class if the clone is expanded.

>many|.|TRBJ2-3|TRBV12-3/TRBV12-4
CASSLRSSEDTQYF
TGTGCCAGCAGTTTGAGGTCTAGCGAGGATACGCAGTATTTT
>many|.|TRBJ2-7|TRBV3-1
CASSPREAPGPYEQYF
TGTGCCAGCAGCCCCAGGGAGGCGCCTGGTCCCTACGAGCAGTACTTC
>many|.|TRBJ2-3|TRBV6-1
CASSDRVGLGTDTQYF
TGTGCCAGCAGTGACAGGGTGGGTTTGGGCACAGATACGCAGTATTTT
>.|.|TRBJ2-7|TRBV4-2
CASSQGFVDTRSYEQYF
TGTGCCAGCAGCCAAGGTTTCGTAGACACCCGCTCCTACGAGCAGTACTTC
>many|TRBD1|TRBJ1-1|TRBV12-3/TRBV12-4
CASSLGDRWTEAFF
TGTGCCAGCAGTTTAGGGGACAGGTGGACTGAAGCTTTCTTT
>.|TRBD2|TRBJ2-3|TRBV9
CASCLGLSTDTQYF
TGTGCCAGCTGCTTGGGACTAAGCACAGATACGCAGTATTTT
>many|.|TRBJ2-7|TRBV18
CASSPVGQEISYEQYF
TGTGCCAGCTCACCCGTGGGGCAGGAGATTTCCTACGAGCAGTACTTC
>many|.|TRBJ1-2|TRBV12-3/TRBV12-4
CASSPQDSRGYTF
TGTGCCAGCAGTCCACAGGACAGTAGGGGCTACACCTTC
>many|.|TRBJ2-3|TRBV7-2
CASRERRTDTQYF
TGTGCCAGCAGGGAGCGCCGGACAGATACGCAGTATTTT
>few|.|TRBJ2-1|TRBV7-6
CASSPERHGPLSLAQQFF
TGTGCCAGCAGTCCAGAGAGACACGGACCGCTTAGTTTGGCTCAGCAGTTCTTC
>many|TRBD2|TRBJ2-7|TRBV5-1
CASSFLAGSYEQYF
TGCGCCAGCAGCTTCCTAGCGGGGAGCTACGAGCAGTACTTC
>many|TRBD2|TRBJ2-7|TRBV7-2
CASSLAGSGRAYEQYF
TGTGCCAGCAGCTTAGCGGGAAGCGGGAGGGCCTACGAGCAGTACTTC
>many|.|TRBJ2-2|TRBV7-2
CASSIDRNTGELFF
TGTGCCAGCAGCATTGACAGGAACACCGGGGAGCTGTTTTTT
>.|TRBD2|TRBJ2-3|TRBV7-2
CASSLAGALTDTQYF
TGTGCCAGCAGCCTAGCGGGAGCCCTCACGGATACGCAGTATTTT
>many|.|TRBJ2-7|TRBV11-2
CASSLVLAGAYEQYF
TGTGCCAGCAGCTTAGTACTAGCAGGGGCCTACGAGCAGTACTTC
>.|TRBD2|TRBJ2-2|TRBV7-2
CASNPSGAPGAGELFF
TGTGCCAGCAACCCTAGCGGGGCCCCGGGGGCGGGGGAGCTGTTTTTT
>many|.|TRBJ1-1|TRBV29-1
CSVEANLLEAFF
TGCAGCGTTGAAGCCAACTTACTTGAAGCTTTCTTT
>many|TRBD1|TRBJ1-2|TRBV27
CASRSGTGVRGYTF
TGTGCCAGCAGATCCGGGACAGGGGTGCGTGGCTACACCTTC
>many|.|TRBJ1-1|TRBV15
CATSNHRVNTEAFF
TGTGCCACCAGCAACCACAGGGTGAACACTGAAGCTTTCTTT
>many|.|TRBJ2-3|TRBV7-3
CASSLLGTGGTDTQYF
TGTGCCAGCAGCTTGCTAGGGACGGGGGGCACAGATACGCAGTATTTT
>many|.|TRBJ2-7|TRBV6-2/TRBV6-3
CASTLRDSAYEQYF
TGTGCCAGCACCCTCCGTGACAGCGCCTACGAGCAGTACTTC
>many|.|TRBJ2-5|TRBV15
CATSRVEYSKETQYF
TGTGCCACCAGCAGAGTAGAGTACTCAAAAGAGACCCAGTACTTC
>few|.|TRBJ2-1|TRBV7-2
CASSLAHGDEQFF
TGTGCCAGCAGCTTAGCCCACGGCGATGAGCAGTTCTTC
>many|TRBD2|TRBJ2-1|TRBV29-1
CSVEGGRLADGEQFF
TGCAGCGTTGAGGGAGGGCGACTAGCGGACGGTGAGCAGTTCTTC
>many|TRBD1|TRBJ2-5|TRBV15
CATSRGEAQGSETQYF
TGTGCCACCAGCAGAGGCGAGGCACAGGGGTCAGAGACCCAGTACTTC
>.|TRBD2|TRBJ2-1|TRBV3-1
CASSQTSGRAGEQFF
TGTGCCAGCAGCCAAACTAGCGGGAGGGCCGGTGAGCAGTTCTTC
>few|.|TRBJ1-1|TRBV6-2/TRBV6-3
CASTVGAHTEAFF
TGTGCCAGCACCGTAGGAGCCCACACTGAAGCTTTCTTT
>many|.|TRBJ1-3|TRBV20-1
CSANLGGTRENTIYF
TGCAGTGCTAACCTTGGGGGGACGCGAGAAAACACCATATATTTT
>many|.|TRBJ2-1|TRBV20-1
CSASETRLNEQFF
TGCAGTGCTAGCGAGACTAGGTTAAATGAGCAGTTCTTC
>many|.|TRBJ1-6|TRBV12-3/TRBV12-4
CASTRILQNSPLHF
TGTGCCAGCACCCGGATATTACAGAATTCACCCCTCCACTTT
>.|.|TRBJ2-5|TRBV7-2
CASSLGDLTKTQYF
TGTGCCAGCAGCTTAGGGGACTTAACCAAGACCCAGTACTTC
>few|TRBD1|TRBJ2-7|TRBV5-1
CASSLPRGGQGGYEQYF
TGCGCCAGCAGCCTCCCTCGTGGGGGACAGGGGGGATACGAGCAGTACTTC
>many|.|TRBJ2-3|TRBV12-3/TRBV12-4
CASSRPGTDTQYF
TGTGCCAGCAGCCGCCCGGGCACAGATACGCAGTATTTT
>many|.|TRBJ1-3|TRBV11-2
CASSPEIYSGNTIYF
TGTGCCAGCAGCCCCGAGATCTACTCTGGAAACACCATATATTTT
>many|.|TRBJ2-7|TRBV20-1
CSARGARLGQGEQYF
TGCAGTGCTAGAGGGGCTCGACTAGGACAAGGCGAGCAGTACTTC
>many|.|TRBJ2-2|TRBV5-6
CASSLRALEPSGELFF
TGTGCCAGCAGCTTGCGGGCCCTGGAGCCGTCCGGGGAGCTGTTTTTT
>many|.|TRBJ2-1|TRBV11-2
CASSLAQISNEQFF
TGTGCCAGCAGCTTAGCCCAAATAAGCAATGAGCAGTTCTTC
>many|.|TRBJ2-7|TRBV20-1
CSASPGTDEQYF
TGCAGTGCTAGCCCAGGGACCGACGAGCAGTACTTC
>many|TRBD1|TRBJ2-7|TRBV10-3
CAISFRDRAYEQYF
TGTGCCATCAGCTTCCGGGACAGGGCCTACGAGCAGTACTTC
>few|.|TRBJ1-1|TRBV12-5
CASGPPGGNTEAFF
TGTGCTAGTGGCCCCCCCGGGGGGAACACTGAAGCTTTCTTT
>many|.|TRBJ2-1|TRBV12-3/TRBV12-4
CASSLPAPTRSEQFF
TGTGCCAGCAGCCTACCCGCTCCGACTAGGAGTGAGCAGTTCTTC
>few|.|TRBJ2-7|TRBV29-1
CSAARRPRQDSYEQYF
TGCAGCGCTGCCCGGCGCCCCAGACAGGATTCCTACGAGCAGTACTTC
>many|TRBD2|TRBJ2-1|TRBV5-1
CASSPSTSGSSYNEQFF
TGCGCCAGCAGCCCCTCGACTAGCGGGAGCTCCTACAATGAGCAGTTCTTC
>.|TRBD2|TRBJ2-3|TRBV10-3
CAIQRERSTDTQYF
TGTGCCATCCAGCGGGAGCGAAGCACAGATACGCAGTATTTT
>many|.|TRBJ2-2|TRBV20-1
CSASPHGNTGELFF
TGCAGTGCTAGCCCGCACGGGAACACCGGGGAGCTGTTTTTT
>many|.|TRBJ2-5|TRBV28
CASSPPGGKETQYF
TGTGCCAGCAGTCCCCCCGGGGGTAAAGAGACCCAGTACTTC
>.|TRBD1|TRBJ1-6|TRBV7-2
CASSFRDRGNSPLHF
TGTGCCAGCAGCTTCCGGGACAGGGGTAATTCACCCCTCCACTTT
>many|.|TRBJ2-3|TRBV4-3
CASSQDALNTDTQYF
TGCGCCAGCAGCCAAGATGCCCTCAACACAGATACGCAGTATTTT
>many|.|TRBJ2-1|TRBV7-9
CASSLVSVGEQFF
TGTGCCAGCAGCTTAGTTTCAGTTGGCGAGCAGTTCTTC
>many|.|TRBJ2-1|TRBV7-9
CASSLALRVYEQFF
TGTGCCAGCAGCTTAGCGCTGCGAGTATATGAGCAGTTCTTC
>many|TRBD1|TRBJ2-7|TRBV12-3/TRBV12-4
CASSLQGIEQYF
TGTGCCAGCAGTCTACAGGGGATCGAGCAGTACTTC
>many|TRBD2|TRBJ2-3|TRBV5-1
CASSLATSGARTDTQYF
TGCGCCAGCAGCTTGGCGACTAGCGGAGCACGCACAGATACGCAGTATTTT
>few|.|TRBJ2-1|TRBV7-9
CASSLDAGSSYNEQFF
TGTGCCAGCAGCTTAGATGCGGGAAGCTCCTACAATGAGCAGTTCTTC
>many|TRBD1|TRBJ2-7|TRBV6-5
CASSYSSPGQAWQQYF
TGTGCCAGCAGTTACTCGAGCCCGGGACAGGCTTGGCAGCAGTACTTC
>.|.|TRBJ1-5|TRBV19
CASTSVGNSNQPQHF
TGTGCCAGTACCTCAGTTGGGAATAGCAATCAGCCCCAGCATTTT
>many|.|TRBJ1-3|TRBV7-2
CASSLLGQGNTIYF
TGTGCCAGCAGCTTATTAGGGCAAGGAAACACCATATATTTT
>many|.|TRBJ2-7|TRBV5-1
CASSLDGGEIYEQYF
TGCGCCAGCAGCTTGGATGGGGGAGAAATTTACGAGCAGTACTTC